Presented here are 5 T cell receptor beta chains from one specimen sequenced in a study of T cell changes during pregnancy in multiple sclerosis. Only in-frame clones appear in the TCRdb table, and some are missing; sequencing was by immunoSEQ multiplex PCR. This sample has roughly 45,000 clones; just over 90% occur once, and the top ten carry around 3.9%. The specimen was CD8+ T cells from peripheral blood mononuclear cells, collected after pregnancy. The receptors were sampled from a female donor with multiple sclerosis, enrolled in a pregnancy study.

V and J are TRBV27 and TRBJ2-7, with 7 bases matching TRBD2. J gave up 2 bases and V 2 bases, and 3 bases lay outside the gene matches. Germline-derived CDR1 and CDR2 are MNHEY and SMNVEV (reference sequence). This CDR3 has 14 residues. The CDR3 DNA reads TGTGCCAGCAGTTTAGGGGCGGGGGCCTACGAGCAGTACTTC. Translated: CASSLGAGAYEQYF.

CDR3 nucleotides: TGTGCCAGCAGCGGAGGGGGGGGACAGGGAATTTTCGAGCAGTACTTC. Its translation: CASSGGGGQGIFEQYF. The chain is built from TRBV7-9 and TRBJ2-7, with 9 nucleotides matching TRBD1. CDR3 length equals 16 residues. V lost 5 bases and J lost 6; bases outside the gene matches: 14. CDR1 and CDR2 (germline): SEHNR, FQNEAQ (reference sequence).

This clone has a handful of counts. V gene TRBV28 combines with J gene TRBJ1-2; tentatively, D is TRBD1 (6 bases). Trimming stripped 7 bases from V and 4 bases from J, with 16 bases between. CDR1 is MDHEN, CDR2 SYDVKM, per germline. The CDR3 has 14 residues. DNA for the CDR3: TGTGCCAGCATTCCACTGGACAGCTTCTATGGCTACACCTTC. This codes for CASIPLDSFYGYTF.

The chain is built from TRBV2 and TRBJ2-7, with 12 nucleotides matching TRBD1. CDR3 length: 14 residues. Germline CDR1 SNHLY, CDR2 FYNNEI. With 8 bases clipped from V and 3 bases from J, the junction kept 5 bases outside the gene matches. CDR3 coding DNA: TGTGCCAGCGGGGACAGGGGGCGCAACTACGAGCAGTACTTC. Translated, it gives CASGDRGRNYEQYF.

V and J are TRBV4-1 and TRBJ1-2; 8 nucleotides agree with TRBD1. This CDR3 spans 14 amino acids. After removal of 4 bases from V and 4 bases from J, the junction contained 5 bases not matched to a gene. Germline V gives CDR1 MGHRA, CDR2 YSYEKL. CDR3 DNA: TGCGCCAGCAGCCCTGGACAGGGCCTCTATGGCTACACCTTC. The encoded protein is CASSPGQGLYGYTF.